The 16 T cell receptor beta chains given below trace back to one sample, sequenced in a study of regulatory T cells in long-lasting Graves disease. Regarding time point: newly diagnosed GD, antithyroid drugs for less than 3 months. Generation of the TCR library employed RNA extracted from PBMCs. In building TCR beta libraries, iRepertoire HTBI primers were used together with Arm-PCR of CDR3 regions. MiXCR was run by TCRdb on the multiplex PCR reads, yielding one entry per CDR3 protein. The top ten clones hold around 25% of a sample with under 700,000 distinct CDR3 sequences, 15% to 20% of them seen once. The data also belong to a second study, concerning T cells in Graves' hyperthyroidism and ophthalmopathy.

Sequencing used peripheral blood mononuclear cells (PBMCs), obtained at new diagnosis, from a patient treated with antithyroid drugs. Receptors were obtained from a middle-aged woman with Graves disease.

This clonotype has at least ten counts. The chain links TRBV6-1 to TRBJ2-7; 8 bases fit TRBD2. The CDR3 spans 14 residues. Germline V gives CDR1 MNHNS, CDR2 SASEGT. The J segment lost 2 bases and the V segment lost 6 bases, leaving 6 bases of the junction unmatched. Written as DNA, the CDR3 is TGTGCCAGCAGAGGGGCGGGACTAGCCTACGAGCAGTACTTC. Encoded protein: CASRGAGLAYEQYF.

Details on this clonotype: This may be a read error: a much more frequent sequence differs by one nucleotide. The rearrangement links TRBV20-1 to TRBJ1-1, with a weak D call TRBD1 (5 bases). This CDR3 has 12 amino acids. Germline V CDR1 and CDR2: DFQATT, SNEGSKA (reference sequence). V was pared by 8 bases and J by 4 bases, with 14 bases between. CDR3 loop: CSTPVGGTEAFF. The CDR3 region has the DNA TGCAGTACTCCTGTCGGGGGCACTGAAGCTTTCTTT.

This clonotype has a count of ten or more. This chain links TRBV3-1 with TRBJ1-1; D gene ambiguous. Germline-derived CDR1 and CDR2 are LGHDT and YNNKEL (reference sequence). The V gene lost 2 bases and the J gene lost 1 base, with 14 bases spanning the gap. The CDR3 is made up of 16 amino acids. The CDR3 DNA reads TGTGCCAGCAGCCAATACCTTAATTCACCGAACACTGAAGCTTTCTTT. This codes for CASSQYLNSPNTEAFF. The whole variable domain, filled in from reference TRBV3-1 and TRBJ1-1, reads DTAVSQTPKYLVTQMGNDKSIKCEQNLGHDTMYWYKQDSKKFLKIMFSYNNKELIINETVPNRFSPKSPDKAHLNLHINSLELGDSAVYFCASSQYLNSPNTEAFFGQGTRLTVV.

This clonotype was counted between two and nine times. This chain uses TRBV10-2 with TRBJ1-1; TRBD1 is a possible D gene (5 bases). Germline V gene lookup returns CDR1 WSHSY and CDR2 SAAADI. CDR3 length equals 14 residues. The V gene lost 4 bases and the J gene lost 2 bases, with 11 bases spanning the gap. DNA of the CDR3: TGCGCCAGCAGTGGGCAGGGAAGTAACACTGAAGCTTTCTTT. This encodes CASSGQGSNTEAFF.

This clonotype was detected only a few times. The CDR3 sequence is CASSHDRGDGYTF. DNA of the CDR3: TGTGCCAGCAGTCACGACCGGGGCGATGGCTACACCTTC. The chain recombines TRBV7-9 with TRBJ1-2, with D maybe TRBD1 (5 bases). The CDR3 is 13 residues long. Trimming pared 6 bases from V and 6 bases from J, leaving 14 bases between. Germline values: CDR1 SEHNR, CDR2 FQNEAQ (reference sequence).

Many counts were recorded for this clonotype. The chain uses TRBV6-1 and TRBJ2-7; tentatively, D is TRBD1 (5 bases). The germline V gene has CDR1 MNHNS and CDR2 SASEGT. The CDR3 has 14 residues. Trimming pared 5 bases from V and 2 bases from J, leaving 13 bases between. Here the CDR3 DNA reads TGTGCCAGCAGTACATCTCTGGGGCCCTACGAGCAGTACTTC. Translating gives CASSTSLGPYEQYF.

This clonotype was recorded only once. This may arise from a read error, as a much more abundant clone is one base away. The chain carries TRBV12-3 or TRBV12-4 and TRBJ2-3; D possibly corresponds to TRBD1 (6 bases). CDR3 size: 12 residues. Trimming cost V 5 bases and J 3 bases, with 6 bases left between them. CDR3 sequence: CASSTGTDTQYF. The CDR3, as DNA: TGTGCCAGCAGTACAGGGACAGATACGCAGTATTTT.

This clonotype came up many times. DNA for the CDR3: TGTGCCAGCAGTTTTCAGTCAGCCGTCTATGGCTACACCTTC. It encodes CASSFQSAVYGYTF. V usage is TRBV28 and J usage is TRBJ1-2; D is uncertain. This CDR3 has 14 residues. CDR1 and CDR2 (germline): MDHEN, SYDVKM. V dropped 3 bases and J dropped 4 bases, with 12 bases sitting between them.

This clonotype showed up just a few times. This CDR3 reads CASSVGTGVQEQYF. CDR3 coding DNA: TGTGCCAGCAGTGTCGGGACAGGGGTGCAGGAGCAGTACTTC. The chain employs TRBV6-1 and TRBJ2-7; 10 bases map to TRBD1. The junction had 7 bases not matched to a gene; V was cut back by 4 bases and J by 7 bases. Looked up from germline, CDR1 is MNHNS and CDR2 is SASEGT. There are 14 residues in the CDR3.

This clonotype has a count of ten or more. The V and J genes are TRBV7-9 and TRBJ1-2; D not resolved. V was cut by 1 base and J by 4 bases, with 10 bases left in between. CDR1 is SEHNR, CDR2 FQNEAQ, per germline (reference sequence). This CDR3 has 14 amino acids. The CDR3 spells CASSLVTQFYGYTF. In nucleotides, the CDR3 is TGTGCCAGCAGCTTAGTTACACAATTCTATGGCTACACCTTC.

The chain is built from TRBV20-1 and TRBJ2-5, with 8 bases fitting TRBD2. The germline V gene has CDR1 DFQATT and CDR2 SNEGSKA (reference sequence). Unmatched junction bases numbered 3, after V lost 3 bases and J lost 0 bases. This CDR3 has 14 amino acids. CDR3 sequence reads: CSARPGGYQETQYF. The DNA for the CDR3 is TGCAGTGCTAGGCCGGGGGGGTACCAAGAGACCCAGTACTTC.

This clonotype was seen ten or more times. The chain uses TRBV3-1 and TRBJ2-3; 11 bases map to TRBD2. CDR3 length: 17 amino acids. The germline V gene encodes CDR1 LGHDT and CDR2 YNNKEL (reference sequence). V was clipped by 2 bases and J by 7 bases; unmatched bases: 11. CDR3 loop: CASSQTTSGGPPHTQYF. For the CDR3, the DNA is TGTGCCAGCAGCCAAACCACTAGCGGGGGCCCCCCTCATACGCAGTATTTT.

This clonotype occurred a few times. This chain links TRBV20-1 with TRBJ2-1; no firm D call. Deletions cut 7 bases from V and 4 bases from J, with 8 bases between. Germline values: CDR1 DFQATT, CDR2 SNEGSKA (reference sequence). The CDR3 runs 11 residues. CDR3 in amino acids: CSGSEYNEQFF. The DNA for the CDR3 is TGCAGTGGAAGCGAGTACAATGAGCAGTTCTTC.

The CDR3 protein is CAWNRDGSGFEQYF. CDR3 nucleotides: TGTGCCTGGAACCGTGATGGGTCAGGTTTCGAGCAGTACTTC. The rearrangement links TRBV30 to TRBJ2-7; D is unclear. Germline CDR1 and CDR2: GTSNPN and SVGIG (reference sequence). The ends were cut back, 4 bases at V and 6 bases at J, with 19 bases in the middle. CDR3 size: 14 residues.

This clonotype has at least ten counts. CDR3 in amino acids: CASATKGSYEQYF. The CDR3 DNA follows: TGTGCCAGCGCGACGAAGGGTAGCTACGAGCAGTACTTC. The V gene is TRBV27, the J gene TRBJ2-7; D gene ambiguous. Trimming pared 8 bases from V and 3 bases from J, leaving 14 bases between. Germline CDR1 is MNHEY and CDR2 is SMNVEV (reference sequence). This CDR3 comprises 13 residues.

This clonotype has a count of ten or more. The rearrangement uses TRBV11-2 and TRBJ1-3; D remains ambiguous. The V and J ends lost 0 bases and 0 bases respectively, with 9 bases between them. CDR3 size: 16 residues. CDR1 SGHAT and CDR2 FQNNGV come from the germline V gene. The CDR3 DNA reads TGTGCCAGCAGCTTAGACCCCCTTGGCTCTGGAAACACCATATATTTT. This gives the protein CASSLDPLGSGNTIYF.